Below, one TCR beta chain is given with its context. Its antigen remains unknown. In TCRdb, the reads were re-called with MiXCR into one record per CDR3 protein. The sample lists approximately 730,000 distinct CDR3 sequences; 30% to 40% were seen once. The data stem from a study of T cell repertoires in cytomegalovirus infection. Study-level background: In public TCR beta signatures, there were indications of both CMV infection and matching HLA type.

The germline V and J ends were trimmed by 8 bases and 2 bases, with 14 bases remaining between them. The CDR3 is 14 amino acids. Germline CDR1 reads SNHLY; CDR2 reads FYNNEI. Regarding the study as a whole: Dominating the ex vivo response were TCR beta clonotypes that were CMV-specific and HLA-C-restricted.

This chain joins TRBV2 and TRBJ2-3, with a weak D call TRBD1 (5 bases). This TCR was sampled from a human donor in good health (CMV status not recorded). Some clones in this sample may be carry-over from other donors' samples. The specimen comprised cultured PBMCs, sampled from culture after CMV antigen stimulation. The CDR3 DNA reads TGTGCCAGCGGTTTGGGGCCCGACACAGATACGCAGTATTTT. It is translated as CASGLGPDTDTQYF.